This T cell receptor beta chain comes out of a study of shared clonotypes between healthy human individuals. Trimming took 3 bases from V and 2 from J, leaving 11 bases between them. From germline, CDR1 is LNHDA and CDR2 SQIVND (reference sequence). CDR3 length: 14 residues. This clone has just one count. Its target is not known. Authors' analysis steps: With immunoSEQ giving junction-only sequences and no quality scores, filtering differed. Here immunoSEQ multiplex PCR was the method, and the copy in TCRdb shows in-frame clones only, minus some. V and J calls plus clone size are reproduced from that table; the DNA served to infer D and trimming. The sample lists 2 million to 3 million clones; approximately 90% were seen once. Study findings and constraints: Specimens sampled were limited to blood, with tissue repertoires likely differing. Naive subsets generally exceeded memory subsets in estimated richness.

The receptor comes from a man aged 18 to 29 in good health. The sample was naive CD4+ T cells sorted from blood. Described subset: CD45RA+ positively selected. The chain joins TRBV19 to TRBJ2-7; D ambiguous. The CDR3 reads CASSMGTYTYEQYF. The CDR3 coding sequence is TGTGCCAGTAGTATGGGTACCTATACCTACGAGCAGTACTTC.